This record covers a single TCR beta chain. Its target is not known. Use of 60 Vbeta and 13 Jbeta primers characterized the PCR. Authors' analysis steps: As a later analysis found, there were approximately 80 million unique TCR beta chains, of which around 10 million were shared. The method was immunoSEQ multiplex PCR; TCRdb's version includes in-frame clones alone and lacks a portion of them. D and trimming were read from the DNA, whereas the V and J calls and clone size are those reported in that table. In the table there are approximately 45,000 clones, about 73% of which are singletons. The data were taken from a study of cytomegalovirus exposure and HLA in healthy donors. Whole-study results and caveats: After further analysis at a later stage, 16,951 TCR beta sequences were associated with HLA alleles at 0.05 false discovery rate.

Sequenced: PBMCs. The origin of this receptor is a woman in her 30s in good health and CMV-seronegative.

The CDR3 sequence: CAIRLGAPYGYTF. The DNA for the CDR3 is TGTGCCATCAGGTTGGGGGCTCCCTATGGCTACACCTTC. The V gene is TRBV10-3, the J gene TRBJ1-2; D might be TRBD1 (6 bases). The length of the CDR3 is 13 residues. The germline V gene encodes CDR1 ENHRY and CDR2 SYGVKD. Trimming took off 6 bases at V and 4 bases at J, with 12 bases between the two ends.